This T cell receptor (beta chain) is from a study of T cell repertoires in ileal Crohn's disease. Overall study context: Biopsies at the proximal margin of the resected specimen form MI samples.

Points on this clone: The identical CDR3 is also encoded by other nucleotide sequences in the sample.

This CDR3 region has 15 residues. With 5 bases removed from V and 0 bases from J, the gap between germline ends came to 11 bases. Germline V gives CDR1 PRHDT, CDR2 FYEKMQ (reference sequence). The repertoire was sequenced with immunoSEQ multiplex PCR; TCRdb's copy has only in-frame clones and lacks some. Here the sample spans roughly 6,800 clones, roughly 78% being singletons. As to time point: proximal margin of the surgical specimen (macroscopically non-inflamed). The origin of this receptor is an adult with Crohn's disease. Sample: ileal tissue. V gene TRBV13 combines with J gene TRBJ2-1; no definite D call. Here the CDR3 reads CASSLTGRSYNEQFF. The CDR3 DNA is TGTGCCAGCAGCCTAACCGGGCGCTCCTACAATGAGCAGTTCTTC. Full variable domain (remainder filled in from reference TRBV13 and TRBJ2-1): AAGVIQSPRHLIKEKRETATLKCYPIPRHDTVYWYQQGPGQDPQFLISFYEKMQSDKGSIPDRFSAQQFSDYHSELNMSSLELGDSALYFCASSLTGRSYNEQFFGPGTRLTVL.